The present T cell receptor (beta chain) was sequenced within a study of cytomegalovirus exposure and HLA in healthy donors. As for the study in general: A prior analysis found about 110 million unique TCR beta sequences from some 190 million T cells.

This CDR3 spans 15 amino acids. CDR1 MRHNA and CDR2 SNTAGT come from the germline V gene. Trimming removed 8 bases from V and 2 bases from J; junction bases left unmatched: 8. Amplification used 60 Vbeta primers and 13 Jbeta primers. Assay used: immunoSEQ multiplex PCR; TCRdb lists only in-frame clones, some missing. This sample has about 100,000 clones, with approximately 70% found just once. The TCR comes from a man aged 35 to 55 in good health and CMV-seronegative. Sequenced sample: PBMCs. The rearrangement links TRBV6-4 to TRBJ2-3, with 9 bases fitting TRBD2. DNA for the CDR3: TGTGCCAGCTCCGAAGGCGGGGGGGCCACAGATACGCAGTATTTT. This sequence encodes CASSEGGGATDTQYF.